This T cell receptor beta chain comes out of a study of blood T cell repertoires in COVID-19. Study details: Some COVID-19 samples were acute and others convalescent; all came from the United States, Italy and Spain.

This CDR3 comprises 14 residues. CDR1 KGHSH and CDR2 LQKENI come from the germline V gene. V was pared by 3 bases and J by 8 bases, with 6 bases of the junction left unmatched. Authors' data handling: Nucleated cell counts were estimated from reference gene primer amplification. This table comes from immunoSEQ multiplex PCR, and its TCRdb copy is limited to in-frame clones, with some not included. V, J and clone size are those of that table, while D and trimming were read from the DNA. The table shows about 150,000 clones, with roughly four fifths occurring only once. Followed over time, Seattle patients had been enrolled while infection was active.

The V call is TRBV18, the J call TRBJ2-2, with 7 bases that match TRBD2. Input material: peripheral blood. The origin of this receptor is a woman older than 75 with COVID-19, enrolled during active disease. CDR3 sequence: CASSPGLAEGELFF. In DNA, the CDR3 is TGTGCCAGCTCACCGGGGCTAGCGGAAGGGGAGCTGTTTTTT.